These 16 T cell receptor beta chains were all obtained from the same sample, sequenced in a study of human T cells and chemical hapten exposure. One entry per CDR3 protein, called by TCRdb with MiXCR from the RACE reads. The data hold about 98,000 distinct CDR3 sequences, with approximately 10% observed a single time. As for time point: pre-sensitization, week 0. Treatment defined: therapeutic diphenylcyclopropenone sensitization with weekly scalp DPC. The sample consisted of whole blood, taken in connection with sensitization to the hapten diphenylcyclopropenone (DPC). Receptor source: a woman aged 60-75 years with alopecia areata. Some clones in this sample may be carry-over from other donors' samples.

The J gene is TRBJ2-4, the V gene TRBV6-2 or TRBV6-3; unclear D gene. Trimming cost V 2 bases and J 8 bases, with 4 bases left between them. The CDR3 contains 11 residues. Germline V gene lookup returns CDR1 MNHEY and CDR2 SVGEGT. The CDR3 bases are TGTGCCAGCAGTTACCAGGACATTCAGTACTTC. It encodes CASSYQDIQYF.

This clonotype came up many times. The chain employs TRBV12-3 or TRBV12-4 and TRBJ1-2; TRBD1 is a possible D gene (6 bases). The CDR3 sequence is 16 residues long. V dropped 1 base and J dropped 8 bases, with 20 bases sitting between them. In nucleotides, the CDR3 is TGTGCCAGCAGTTTAGACGCCGGACAGCCAGTCCTCGGCTACACCTTC. Amino acid sequence: CASSLDAGQPVLGYTF.

This clonotype occurred many times. V usage is TRBV20-1 and J usage is TRBJ2-1, with D perhaps matching TRBD1 (8 bases). Germline CDR1 DFQATT, CDR2 SNEGSKA (reference sequence). This CDR3 is 11 amino acids long. Trimming took off 6 bases at V and 9 bases at J, with 12 bases between the two ends. The CDR3 loop is CSANRGGEQFF. The CDR3, as DNA: TGCAGTGCAAACAGGGGGGGTGAGCAGTTCTTC.

This clonotype was counted many times. This sequence joins TRBV5-4 and TRBJ1-6, with D possibly being TRBD1 (6 bases). CDR1 is SGHNT, CDR2 YYREEE, per germline (reference sequence). V lost 1 base and J lost 9, with 11 bases in between. The CDR3 consists of 14 residues. As DNA, the CDR3 is TGTGCCAGCAGCTTGCAACAGGGAATTTCACCCCTCCACTTT. It is translated as CASSLQQGISPLHF.

This clonotype was seen just once. The chain couples TRBV18 to TRBJ2-7, with D possibly being TRBD1 or TRBD2 (5 bases each). Germline CDR1 reads KGHSH; CDR2 reads LQKENI. The CDR3 loop spans 15 amino acids. V dropped 0 bases and J dropped 6 bases, with 15 bases sitting between them. CDR3 sequence (DNA): TGTGCCAGCTCACCACCGGCAGGGTCGGGGCGCGAGCAGTACTTC. Protein product: CASSPPAGSGREQYF.

The rearrangement joins TRBV18 to TRBJ1-2; D is uncertain. Germline V lookup: CDR1 KGHSH, CDR2 LQKENI. CDR3 length: 13 residues. Trimming took 3 bases from V and 4 from J, leaving 9 bases between them. The DNA of the CDR3 is TGTGCCAGCTCACCGGGCAGGAGCTATGGCTACACCTTC. Translating it yields CASSPGRSYGYTF.

This clonotype was detected ten times or more. The chain uses TRBV10-3 and TRBJ1-6; no clear D gene. The CDR3 covers 17 residues. V gave up 2 bases and J gave up 0 bases, with 11 bases separating them. CDR1 and CDR2 from the germline V gene are ENHRY and SYGVKD. CDR3 loop: CAISEKDGPSYNSPLHF. The CDR3 DNA sequence: TGTGCCATCAGTGAGAAGGATGGTCCCTCCTATAATTCACCCCTCCACTTT.

This CDR3 is CASSVEGTGLYEQYF. The CDR3 DNA sequence: TGTGCCAGCAGCGTAGAGGGGACGGGACTCTACGAGCAGTACTTC. The genes are TRBV9 and TRBJ2-7; a weak D match, TRBD2 (6 bases). V shed 0 bases and J shed 3 bases, with 13 bases lying between them. The germline V gene encodes CDR1 SGDLS and CDR2 YYNGEE. This CDR3 is built from 15 residues.

This chain links TRBV7-9 with TRBJ2-1; D is ambiguous. V was cut by 1 base and J by 5 bases, with 3 bases left in between. The CDR3 runs 12 residues. Germline CDR1 reads SEHNR; CDR2 reads FQNEAQ (reference sequence). The CDR3 spells CASSLGNNEQFF. CDR3 coding DNA: TGTGCCAGCAGCTTAGGAAACAATGAGCAGTTCTTC. Supplemented by reference TRBV7-9 and TRBJ2-1, the full variable domain reads DTGVSQNPRHKITKRGQNVTFRCDPISEHNRLYWYRQTLGQGPEFLTYFQNEAQLEKSRLLSDRFSAERPKGSFSTLEIQRTEQGDSAMYLCASSLGNNEQFFGPGTRLTVL.

This clonotype was observed at least ten times. J is TRBJ2-6 and V is TRBV9, with D unclear. CDR1 is SGDLS, CDR2 YYNGEE, per germline. This CDR3 has 14 amino acids. Trimming took off 0 bases at V and 0 bases at J, with 1 base between the two ends. The DNA of the CDR3 is TGTGCCAGCAGCGTAGTCTCTGGGGCCAACGTCCTGACTTTC. It translates to CASSVVSGANVLTF. Together with reference TRBV9 and TRBJ2-6, the CDR3 gives the full variable domain: DSGVTQTPKHLITATGQRVTLRCSPRSGDLSVYWYQQSLDQGLQFLIQYYNGEERAKGNILERFSAQQFPDLHSELNLSSLELGDSALYFCASSVVSGANVLTFGAGSRLTVL.

As to this clonotype: A much larger clone lies one base from this, so it may be a read error. The V gene is TRBV3-1, the J gene TRBJ2-5; 7 bases align to TRBD1. Germline V gene lookup returns CDR1 LGHDT and CDR2 YNNKEL (reference sequence). This CDR3 contains 14 residues. DNA for the CDR3: TGTGCCAGCAGCCGTCTGACAGGGTCAGAGACCCGGTACTTC. Translating it yields CASSRLTGSETRYF.

In this sample, this clonotype turned up many times. An end of the junction differs from the germline gene, which may be a read error. This chain uses TRBV7-2 with TRBJ1-2, with D hard to call. Germline loops: CDR1 SGHTA, CDR2 FQGNSA. CDR3 length equals 13 residues. CDR3 region: CASSIASLYGYTF. CDR3 in DNA: TGTGCCAGCAGCATAGCGTCCCTTTATGGCTACACCTTC. The full variable domain, completed using reference TRBV7-2 and TRBJ1-2, is GAGVSQSPSNKVTEKGKDVELRCDPISGHTALYWYRQSLGQGLEFLIYFQGNSAPDKSGLPSDRFSAERTGGSVSTLTIQRTQQEDSAVYLCASSIASLYGYTFGSGTRLTVV.

The chain links TRBV7-9 to TRBJ1-6; D is unclear. Trimming left V 5 bases short and J 9 bases short, with 8 bases between. From germline, CDR1 is SEHNR and CDR2 FQNEAQ (reference sequence). The CDR3 length is 12 residues. The CDR3 coding sequence is TGTGCCAGCAGCCTTCCGACTTCACCCCTCCACTTT. The encoded protein is CASSLPTSPLHF.

Ten or more counts support this clonotype. The chain is built from TRBV12-3 or TRBV12-4 and TRBJ1-4; TRBD1 agrees at 8 bases. V trimming: 9 bases; J trimming: 7 bases; junction bases outside the gene matches: 7. The CDR3 covers 13 residues. Written as DNA, the CDR3 is TGTGCCAGTGCACAGGGGGTGGGTGAAAAACTGTTTTTT. Its translation: CASAQGVGEKLFF.

This clonotype was counted at least ten times. The chain couples TRBV6-5 to TRBJ1-1; maybe TRBD1 (6 bases). V lost 5 bases and J 1 base, leaving 14 bases between the germline ends. Germline lookup yields CDR1 MNHEY and CDR2 SVGAGI. CDR3 length: 15 residues. In DNA, the CDR3 is TGTGCCAGCAGTACTGTCTGGGGGCAGAACACTGAAGCTTTCTTT. Translated: CASSTVWGQNTEAFF.

This clonotype has ten or more counts. V gene TRBV6-6 combines with J gene TRBJ2-4, with 10 bases identical to TRBD1. Germline-derived CDR1 and CDR2 are MNHNY and SVGAGI (reference sequence). The junction had 6 bases not matched to a gene; V was cut back by 4 bases and J by 0 bases. This CDR3 comprises 17 residues. The CDR3 bases are TGTGCCAGCAGTTCCGACAGGGGGCCCCCAGCCAAAAACATTCAGTACTTC. Protein product: CASSSDRGPPAKNIQYF.